This TCR beta chain was sequenced during a study of control samples from healthy donors and cancer patients. V lost 5 bases to trimming and J lost 1 base, with 14 bases between them. CDR1 MDHEN and CDR2 SYDVKM come from the germline V gene. The CDR3 loop spans 15 amino acids. Only in-frame clones appear in the TCRdb table, and some are missing; sequencing was by immunoSEQ multiplex PCR. The repertoire holds 150,000 to 200,000 clones, with about 91% as singletons. The chain is built from TRBV28 and TRBJ1-2, with a tentative D call TRBD1 (5 bases). The sample consisted of blood. The TCR comes from a woman aged 40 to 50 in good health. CDR3 region: CASSLTSDSNYGYTF. The CDR3, as DNA: TGTGCCAGCAGTCTCACCTCTGACAGTAACTATGGCTACACCTTC.